This is a list of T cell receptor beta chains from one sample in a study of immune cell composition in non-small cell lung cancer. Sequencing used immunoSEQ multiplex PCR; TCRdb keeps in-frame clones, though not all of them. Of 6,600 or so clones in the sample, 78% were seen once. The sequenced material came from lung tumor tissue. These receptors originate from a human donor with non-small cell lung cancer. Both conserved end residues are part of each CDR3. Each record gives: V gene, D gene, clone size, J gene, CDR3 protein, CDR3 DNA. A D gene is named only where the DNA matches it firmly. For some rows the clone size is stated as once, few or many, or as a class when expanded; others skip it.

TRBV5-1	TRBD1	-	TRBJ1-2	CASSSRRQGMLGYTF	TGCGCCAGCAGCTCCCGGAGACAGGGTATGTTGGGCTACACCTTC
TRBV2	TRBD1	once	TRBJ1-1	CASSADRVAFF	TGTGCCAGCAGTGCGGACAGGGTCGCTTTCTTT
TRBV5-1	TRBD2	-	TRBJ2-3	CASSASGTLGTDTQYF	TGCGCCAGCAGCGCTAGCGGGACGCTGGGCACAGATACGCAGTATTTT
TRBV19	TRBD1	-	TRBJ1-4	CASSTGGVRNEKLFF	TGTGCCAGTAGTACAGGGGGCGTACGGAATGAAAAACTGTTTTTT
TRBV30	-	-	TRBJ1-1	CAWSWGTGFRNTEAFF	TGTGCCTGGAGTTGGGGAACAGGTTTTCGGAACACTGAAGCTTTCTTT
TRBV7-7	TRBD1	-	TRBJ2-4	CASSTKGLGTGRNLAKNIQYF	TGTGCCAGCAGCACCAAAGGGCTTGGGACAGGGAGAAATCTAGCCAAAAACATTCAGTACTTC
TRBV2	-	-	TRBJ2-5	CASSEQVLETQYF	TGTGCCAGCAGTGAACAGGTCTTAGAGACCCAGTACTTC
TRBV30	-	-	TRBJ2-4	CAWEDNLAKNIQYF	TGTGCCTGGGAGGATAATCTAGCCAAAAACATTCAGTACTTC
TRBV2	-	-	TRBJ2-5	CASSAQSRKETQYF	TGTGCCAGCAGCGCCCAGTCCAGGAAAGAGACCCAGTACTTC
TRBV20-1	-	-	TRBJ2-1	CSASKLAEQFF	TGCAGTGCTAGTAAACTAGCTGAGCAGTTCTTC
TRBV19	TRBD1	-	TRBJ2-3	CASSLLPPGQGATDTQYF	TGTGCCAGTAGTTTACTCCCCCCGGGACAGGGGGCTACAGATACGCAGTATTTT
TRBV19	-	few	TRBJ1-2	CASEIGGAGASYGYTF	TGTGCCAGTGAGATAGGTGGGGCAGGAGCGAGCTATGGCTACACCTTC
TRBV5-4	TRBD1	-	TRBJ2-7	CASRSGTGTYEQYF	TGTGCCAGCAGGTCCGGGACAGGTACCTACGAGCAGTACTTC
TRBV7-8	-	-	TRBJ2-7	CASSLDLGASNEQYF	TGTGCCAGCAGCTTAGATCTGGGGGCCAGCAACGAGCAGTACTTC
TRBV2	TRBD1	-	TRBJ1-5	CASSEAGGAKPQHF	TGTGCCAGCAGTGAAGCAGGGGGCGCGAAGCCCCAGCATTTT
TRBV7-2	-	-	TRBJ2-3	CASSSPWGGAYTDTQYF	TGTGCCAGCAGCTCCCCCTGGGGCGGGGCTTACACAGATACGCAGTATTTT
TRBV11-1	-	few	TRBJ2-5	CASSLRRAYTGETQYF	TGTGCCAGCAGCTTAAGGCGGGCTTACACGGGGGAGACCCAGTACTTC
TRBV10-3	-	-	TRBJ1-2	CAISVDRSGYTF	TGTGCCATCAGTGTTGACAGGTCTGGCTACACCTTC
TRBV15	TRBD2	once	TRBJ2-1	CAIGPAGEGGNEQFF	TGTGCCATCGGCCCAGCGGGAGAAGGTGGCAATGAGCAGTTCTTC
TRBV6-4	TRBD2	-	TRBJ2-3	CASSNSGGTDTQYF	TGTGCCAGCAGTAATAGCGGGGGGACAGATACGCAGTATTTT
TRBV4-2	-	-	TRBJ2-3	CASSQERRGADTQYF	TGTGCCAGCAGCCAAGAGCGGAGGGGTGCAGATACGCAGTATTTT
TRBV7-2	-	few	TRBJ1-1	CASSLDFRSGEAFF	TGTGCCAGCAGCTTAGATTTTAGGTCAGGGGAGGCTTTCTTT
TRBV5-1	TRBD1	-	TRBJ1-1	CASSLDRANTEAFF	TGCGCCAGCAGCTTAGACAGGGCGAACACTGAAGCTTTCTTT
TRBV5-1	-	-	TRBJ2-1	CASSPRGSSYNEQFF	TGCGCCAGCAGCCCCAGGGGCAGCTCCTACAATGAGCAGTTCTTC
TRBV29-1	-	-	TRBJ2-5	CSVARGTVQETQYF	TGCAGCGTTGCTCGGGGGACTGTCCAAGAGACCCAGTACTTC
TRBV6-1	-	once	TRBJ1-1	CASSSGNTEAFF	TGTGCCAGCAGTTCAGGGAACACTGAAGCTTTCTTT
TRBV13	-	-	TRBJ2-7	CASSLGVRGGLPTYEQYF	TGTGCCAGCAGCTTAGGCGTTAGGGGGGGACTACCAACCTACGAGCAGTACTTC
TRBV19	TRBD1	-	TRBJ2-1	CASSIDGGQRRSYNEQFF	TGTGCCAGTAGTATAGATGGGGGACAGCGCCGCTCCTACAATGAGCAGTTCTTC
TRBV19	-	once	TRBJ2-1	CASTGGGASRQFF	TGTGCCAGTACGGGCGGGGGCGCCTCCCGGCAGTTCTTC
TRBV27	-	-	TRBJ1-4	CASSSTGLVREKLFF	TGTGCCAGCAGTTCCACGGGACTTGTGCGTGAAAAACTGTTTTTT
TRBV9	TRBD2	large	TRBJ2-1	CASSGSSGGLGNEQFF	TGTGCCAGCAGCGGTTCGTCGGGGGGGCTCGGAAATGAGCAGTTCTTC
TRBV20-1	-	-	TRBJ2-1	CSARRDEQFF	TGCAGTGCTAGGCGGGATGAGCAGTTCTTC
TRBV10-1	-	once	TRBJ2-3	CASSDGCRGADTDTQYF	TGCGCCAGCAGTGACGGCTGTCGGGGGGCGGACACAGATACGCAGTATTTT
TRBV7-3	-	large	TRBJ2-1	CASSLTGALNEQFF	TGTGCCAGCAGCTTAACTGGGGCCCTGAATGAGCAGTTCTTC
TRBV6-1	-	-	TRBJ1-2	CASLRGDYGYTF	TGTGCCAGCCTCCGGGGAGACTATGGCTACACCTTC
TRBV2	-	-	TRBJ1-6	CASSEAWEGFPYNSPLHF	TGTGCCAGCAGTGAAGCGTGGGAGGGTTTCCCCTATAATTCACCCCTCCACTTT
TRBV5-1	-	-	TRBJ2-5	CASSPSGYHQETQYF	TGCGCCAGCAGCCCTTCGGGGTACCATCAAGAGACCCAGTACTTC
TRBV7-9	-	-	TRBJ2-1	CASSPRVRYNEQFF	TGTGCCAGCAGCCCCCGGGTCCGGTACAATGAGCAGTTCTTC
TRBV18	-	-	TRBJ1-5	CASSSGTRDQPQHF	TGTGCCAGCTCGTCCGGGACAAGGGATCAGCCCCAGCATTTT